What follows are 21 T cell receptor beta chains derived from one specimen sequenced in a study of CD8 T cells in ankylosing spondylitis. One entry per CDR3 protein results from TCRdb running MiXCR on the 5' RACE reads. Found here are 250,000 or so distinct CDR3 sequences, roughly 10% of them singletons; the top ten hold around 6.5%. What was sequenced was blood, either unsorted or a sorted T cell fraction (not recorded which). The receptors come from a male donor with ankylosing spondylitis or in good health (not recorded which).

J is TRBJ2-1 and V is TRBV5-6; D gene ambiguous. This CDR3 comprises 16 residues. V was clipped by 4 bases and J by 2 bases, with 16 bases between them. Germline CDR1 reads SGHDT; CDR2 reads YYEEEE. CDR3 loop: CASSAAPVHAYNEQFF. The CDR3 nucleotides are TGTGCCAGCAGCGCCGCGCCCGTTCATGCCTACAATGAGCAGTTCTTC.

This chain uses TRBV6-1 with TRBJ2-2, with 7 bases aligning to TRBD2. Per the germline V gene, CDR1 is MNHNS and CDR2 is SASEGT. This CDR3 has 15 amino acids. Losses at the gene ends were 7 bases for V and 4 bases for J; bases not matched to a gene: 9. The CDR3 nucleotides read TGTGCCAGCACAGGGACTATTCCTGGCACCGGGGAGCTGTTTTTT. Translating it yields CASTGTIPGTGELFF.

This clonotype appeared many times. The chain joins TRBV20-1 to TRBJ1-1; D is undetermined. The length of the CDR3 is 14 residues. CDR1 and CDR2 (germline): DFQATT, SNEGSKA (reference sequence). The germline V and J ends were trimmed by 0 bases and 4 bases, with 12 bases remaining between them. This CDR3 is CSARDLLKVTEAFF. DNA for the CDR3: TGCAGTGCTAGAGACCTTTTGAAGGTCACTGAAGCTTTCTTT.

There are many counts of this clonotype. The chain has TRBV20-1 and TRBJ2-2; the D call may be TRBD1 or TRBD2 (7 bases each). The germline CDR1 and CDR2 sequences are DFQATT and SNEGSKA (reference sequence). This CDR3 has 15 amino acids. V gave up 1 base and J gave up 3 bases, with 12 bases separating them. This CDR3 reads CSARVQGRDTGELFF. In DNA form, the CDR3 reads TGCAGTGCTAGAGTACAGGGGAGGGACACCGGGGAGCTGTTTTTT.

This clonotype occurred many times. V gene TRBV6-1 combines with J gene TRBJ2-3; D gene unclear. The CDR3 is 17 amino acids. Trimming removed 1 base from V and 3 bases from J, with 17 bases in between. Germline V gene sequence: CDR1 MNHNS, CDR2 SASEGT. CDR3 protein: CASSEGWAESWTDTQYF. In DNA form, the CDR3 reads TGTGCCAGCAGTGAAGGTTGGGCCGAGTCATGGACAGATACGCAGTATTTT.

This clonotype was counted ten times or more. CDR3: CASSFGSTNTGELFF. For the CDR3, the DNA is TGTGCCAGCAGTTTCGGTAGTACTAACACCGGGGAGCTGTTTTTT. The V call is TRBV12-3 or TRBV12-4, the J call TRBJ2-2; no firm D call. The CDR3 has 15 residues. V lost 3 bases, J lost 2 bases, and 10 bases lay in between.

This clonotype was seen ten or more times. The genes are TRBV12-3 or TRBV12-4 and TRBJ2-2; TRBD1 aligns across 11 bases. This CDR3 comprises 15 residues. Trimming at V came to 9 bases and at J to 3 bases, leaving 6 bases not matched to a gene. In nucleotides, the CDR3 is TGTGCCAGGCAGGACAGGGGGCATGACACCGGGGAGCTGTTTTTT. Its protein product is CARQDRGHDTGELFF.

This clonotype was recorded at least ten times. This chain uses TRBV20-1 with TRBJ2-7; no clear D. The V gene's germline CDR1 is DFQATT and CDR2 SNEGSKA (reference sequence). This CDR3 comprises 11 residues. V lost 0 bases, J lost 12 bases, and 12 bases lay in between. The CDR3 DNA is TGCAGTGCTAGAGATCCTCGGTCCGCGTACTTC. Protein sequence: CSARDPRSAYF.

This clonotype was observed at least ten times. CDR3 in amino acids: CASSLYGRDYGELFF. DNA of the CDR3: TGTGCCAGCAGCTTATATGGGCGGGATTATGGGGAGCTGTTTTTT. The J gene is TRBJ2-2, the V gene TRBV7-8, with TRBD2 as a possible D gene (6 bases). The CDR3 has 15 amino acids. The V end was cut by 2 bases, the J end by 8 bases, with 15 bases between. Germline assignment: CDR1 SGHVS and CDR2 FQNEAQ.

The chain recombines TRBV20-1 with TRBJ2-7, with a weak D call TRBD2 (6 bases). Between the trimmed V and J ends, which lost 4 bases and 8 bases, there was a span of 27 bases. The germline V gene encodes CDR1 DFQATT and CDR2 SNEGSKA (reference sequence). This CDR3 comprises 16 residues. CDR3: CSATRVGNERVGKQYF. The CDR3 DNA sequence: TGCAGTGCTACTCGGGTGGGAAACGAGCGGGTGGGCAAGCAGTACTTC.

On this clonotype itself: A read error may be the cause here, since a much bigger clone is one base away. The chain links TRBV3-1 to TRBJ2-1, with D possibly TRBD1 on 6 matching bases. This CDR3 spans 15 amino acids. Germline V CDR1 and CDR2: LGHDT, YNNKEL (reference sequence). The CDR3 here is CVSSQAPRGYNEQFF. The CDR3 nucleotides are TGTGTCAGCAGCCAAGCTCCCAGGGGTTACAATGAGCAGTTCTTC.

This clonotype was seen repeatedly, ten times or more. The CDR3 loop reads CSALLAGLDEQYF. In nucleotides, the CDR3 is TGCAGTGCTTTACTAGCGGGCCTTGACGAGCAGTACTTC. This sequence joins TRBV20-1 and TRBJ2-7, with 9 bases matching TRBD2. V shed 5 bases, J shed 5 bases, and the junction held 7 bases outside the gene matches. There are 13 residues in the CDR3. The germline V gene has CDR1 DFQATT and CDR2 SNEGSKA (reference sequence).

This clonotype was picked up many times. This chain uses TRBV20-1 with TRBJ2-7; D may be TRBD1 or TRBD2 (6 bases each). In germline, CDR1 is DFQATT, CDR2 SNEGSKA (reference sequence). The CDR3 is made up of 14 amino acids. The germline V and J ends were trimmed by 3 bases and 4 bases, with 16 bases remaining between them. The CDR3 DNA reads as TGCAGTGCTAGTGGTTCCGGAGGGGGATACGAGCAGTACTTC. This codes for CSASGSGGGYEQYF.

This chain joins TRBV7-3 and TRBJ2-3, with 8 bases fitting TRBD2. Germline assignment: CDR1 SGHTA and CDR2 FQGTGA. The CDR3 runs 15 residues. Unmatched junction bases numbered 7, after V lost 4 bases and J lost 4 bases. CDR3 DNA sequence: TGTGCCAGCAGCTCAACCGGGGGGGCGGCAGATACGCAGTATTTT. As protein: CASSSTGGAADTQYF.

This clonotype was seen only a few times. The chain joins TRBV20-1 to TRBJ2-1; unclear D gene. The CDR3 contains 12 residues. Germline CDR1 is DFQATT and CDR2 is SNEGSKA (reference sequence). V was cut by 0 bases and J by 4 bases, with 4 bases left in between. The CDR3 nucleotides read TGCAGTGCTAGAGAAAATTACAATGAGCAGTTCTTC. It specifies CSARENYNEQFF.

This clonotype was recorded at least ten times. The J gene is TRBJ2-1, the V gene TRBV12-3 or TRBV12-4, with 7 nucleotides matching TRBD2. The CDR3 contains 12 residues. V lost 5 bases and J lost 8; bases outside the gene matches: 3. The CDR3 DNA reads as TGTGCCAGCAGTCGACTAGCACATGAGCAGTTCTTC. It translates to CASSRLAHEQFF.

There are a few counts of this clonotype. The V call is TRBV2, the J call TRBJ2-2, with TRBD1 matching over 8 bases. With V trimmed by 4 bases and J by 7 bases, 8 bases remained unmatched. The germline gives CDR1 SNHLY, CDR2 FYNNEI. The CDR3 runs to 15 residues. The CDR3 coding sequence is TGTGCCAGCAGTGTAAGACAGGGGAGGAGCGGGGAGCTGTTTTTT. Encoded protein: CASSVRQGRSGELFF.

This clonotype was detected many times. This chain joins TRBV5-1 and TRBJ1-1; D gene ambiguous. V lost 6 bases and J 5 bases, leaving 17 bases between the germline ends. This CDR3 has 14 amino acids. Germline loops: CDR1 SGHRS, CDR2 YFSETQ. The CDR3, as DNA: TGCGCCAGCAAAAGCCTAGGCGGACGGACTGAAGCTTTCTTT. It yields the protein CASKSLGGRTEAFF.

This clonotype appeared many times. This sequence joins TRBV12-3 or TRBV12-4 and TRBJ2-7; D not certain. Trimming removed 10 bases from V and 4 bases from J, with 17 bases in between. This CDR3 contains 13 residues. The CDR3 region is CANLRVPIYEQYF. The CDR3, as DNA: TGTGCCAACCTTAGGGTTCCGATTTACGAGCAGTACTTC.

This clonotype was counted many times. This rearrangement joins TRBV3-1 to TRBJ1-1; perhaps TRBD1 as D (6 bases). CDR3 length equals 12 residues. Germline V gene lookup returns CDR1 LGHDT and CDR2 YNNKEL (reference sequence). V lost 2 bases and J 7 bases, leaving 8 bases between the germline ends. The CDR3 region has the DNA TGTGCCAGCAGCCAACAGGGGCTTGAAGCTTTCTTT. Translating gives CASSQQGLEAFF.

The DNA for the CDR3 is TGTGCCAGCACGGAAACAGATACGCAGTATTTT. Translation: CASTETDTQYF. The chain combines TRBV2 with TRBJ2-3, with no clear D. CDR1 is SNHLY, CDR2 FYNNEI, per germline. V lost 7 bases and J 3 bases, leaving 5 bases between the germline ends. The CDR3 totals 11 residues. Full variable domain (remainder filled in from reference TRBV2 and TRBJ2-3): EPEVTQTPSHQVTQMGQEVILRCVPISNHLYFYWYRQILGQKVEFLVSFYNNEISEKSEIFDDQFSVERPDGSNFTLKIRSTKLEDSAMYFCASTETDTQYFGPGTRLTVL.